The present TCR beta chain was sequenced within a study of cytomegalovirus exposure and HLA in healthy donors. Sequenced by immunoSEQ multiplex PCR; TCRdb stores in-frame clones only, minus some. The sample has about 110,000 clones, 88% seen once. Trimming removed 6 bases at V and 7 bases at J, with 10 bases between. The CDR3 spans 13 residues. Germline CDR1 SEHNR, CDR2 FQNEAQ (reference sequence). J is TRBJ1-6 and V is TRBV7-9, with no clear D. Specimen: PBMCs. The source of this sequence is a woman between 18 and 29 years old in good health and CMV-seronegative. The CDR3 DNA reads TGTGCCAGCAGTGAGTTTATGAATTCACCCCTCCACTTT. Amino acids: CASSEFMNSPLHF.